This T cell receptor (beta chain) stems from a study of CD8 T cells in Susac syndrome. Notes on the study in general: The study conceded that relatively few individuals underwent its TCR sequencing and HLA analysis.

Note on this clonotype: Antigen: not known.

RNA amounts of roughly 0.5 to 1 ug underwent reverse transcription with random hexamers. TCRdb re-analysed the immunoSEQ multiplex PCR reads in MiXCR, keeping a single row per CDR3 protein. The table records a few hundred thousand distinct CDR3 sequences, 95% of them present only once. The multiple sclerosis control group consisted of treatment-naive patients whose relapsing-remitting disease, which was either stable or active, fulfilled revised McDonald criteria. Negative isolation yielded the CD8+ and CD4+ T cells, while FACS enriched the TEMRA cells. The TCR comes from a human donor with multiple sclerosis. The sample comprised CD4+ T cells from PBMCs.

In DNA form, the CDR3 reads TGTGCCAGCAGCCCCACGACAGGACTAGCGCAACAGTTCTTC. Residues: CASSPTTGLAQQFF. The V and J genes are TRBV27 and TRBJ2-1; 9 bases line up with TRBD2. Germline-derived CDR1 and CDR2 are MNHEY and SMNVEV (reference sequence). Germline trimming cut 6 bases from V and 13 bases from J; bases unmatched to any gene: 13. The CDR3 is made up of 14 amino acids.